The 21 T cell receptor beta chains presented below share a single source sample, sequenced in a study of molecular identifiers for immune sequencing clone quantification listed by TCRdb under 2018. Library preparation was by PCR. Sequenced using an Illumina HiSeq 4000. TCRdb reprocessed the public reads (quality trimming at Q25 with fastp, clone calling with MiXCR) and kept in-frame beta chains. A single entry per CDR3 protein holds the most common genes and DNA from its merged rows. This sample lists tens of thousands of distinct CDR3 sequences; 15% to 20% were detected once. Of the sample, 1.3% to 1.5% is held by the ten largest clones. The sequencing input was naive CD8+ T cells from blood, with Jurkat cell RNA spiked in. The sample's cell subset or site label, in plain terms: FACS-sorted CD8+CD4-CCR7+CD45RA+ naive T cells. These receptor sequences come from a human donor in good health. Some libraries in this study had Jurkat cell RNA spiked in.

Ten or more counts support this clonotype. For the CDR3, the DNA is TGCAGTGCTAGAGGTCTAGCGGGAGGGCGCACAGATACGCAGTATTTT. Translating gives CSARGLAGGRTDTQYF. The V call is TRBV20-1, the J call TRBJ2-3; 12 bases are a match to TRBD2. CDR1 DFQATT and CDR2 SNEGSKA come from the germline V gene (reference sequence). CDR3 length: 16 residues. Trimming cost V 1 base and J 1 base; bases outside gene matches: 3.

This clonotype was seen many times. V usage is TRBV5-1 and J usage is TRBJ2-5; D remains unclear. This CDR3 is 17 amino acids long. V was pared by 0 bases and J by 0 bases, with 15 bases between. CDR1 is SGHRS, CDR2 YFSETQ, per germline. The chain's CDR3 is CASSLAPILLYQETQYF. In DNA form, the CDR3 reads TGCGCCAGCAGCTTGGCCCCAATATTGCTGTACCAAGAGACCCAGTACTTC. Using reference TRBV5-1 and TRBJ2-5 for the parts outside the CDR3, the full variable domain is KAGVTQTPRYLIKTRGQQVTLSCSPISGHRSVSWYQQTPGQGLQFLFEYFSETQRNKGNFPGRFSGRQFSNSRSEMNVSTLELGDSALYLCASSLAPILLYQETQYFGPGTRLLVL.

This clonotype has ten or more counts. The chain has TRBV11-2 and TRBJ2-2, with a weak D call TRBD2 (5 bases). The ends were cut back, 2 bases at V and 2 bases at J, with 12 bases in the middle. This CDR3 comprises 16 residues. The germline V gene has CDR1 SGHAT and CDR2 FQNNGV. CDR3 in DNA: TGTGCCAGCAGCTTATTCCTTCGGGAAAACACCGGGGAGCTGTTTTTT. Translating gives CASSLFLRENTGELFF.

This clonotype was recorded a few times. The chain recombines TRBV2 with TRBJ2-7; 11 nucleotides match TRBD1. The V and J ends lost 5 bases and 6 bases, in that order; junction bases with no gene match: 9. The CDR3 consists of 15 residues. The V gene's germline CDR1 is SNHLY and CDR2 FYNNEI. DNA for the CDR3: TGTGCCAGCAGTTGGGGACAGGGGGGGCTCTTCGAGCAGTACTTC. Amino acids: CASSWGQGGLFEQYF.

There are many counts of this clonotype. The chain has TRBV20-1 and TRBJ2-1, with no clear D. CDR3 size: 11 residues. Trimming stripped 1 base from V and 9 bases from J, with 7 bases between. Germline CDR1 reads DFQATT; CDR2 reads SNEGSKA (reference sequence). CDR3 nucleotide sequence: TGCAGTGCTAGAGTAGGGTTTGAGCAGTTCTTC. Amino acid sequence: CSARVGFEQFF.

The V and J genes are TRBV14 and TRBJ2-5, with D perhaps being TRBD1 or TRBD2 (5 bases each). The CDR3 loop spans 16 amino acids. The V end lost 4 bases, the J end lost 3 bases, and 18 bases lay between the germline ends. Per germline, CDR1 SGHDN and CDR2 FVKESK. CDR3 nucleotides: TGTGCCAGCAGCCCTATCGGGACGGCTAACAAAGAGACCCAGTACTTC. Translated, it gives CASSPIGTANKETQYF.

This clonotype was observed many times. The CDR3, as DNA: TGCGCCAGCAGCCCAACCGGGACTACTTACAATGAGCAGTTCTTC. Protein sequence: CASSPTGTTYNEQFF. The chain carries TRBV4-1 and TRBJ2-1, with 7 bases that match TRBD2. The CDR3 spans 15 residues. Germline-derived CDR1 and CDR2 are MGHRA and YSYEKL. V trimming: 4 bases; J trimming: 4 bases; junction bases outside the gene matches: 7.

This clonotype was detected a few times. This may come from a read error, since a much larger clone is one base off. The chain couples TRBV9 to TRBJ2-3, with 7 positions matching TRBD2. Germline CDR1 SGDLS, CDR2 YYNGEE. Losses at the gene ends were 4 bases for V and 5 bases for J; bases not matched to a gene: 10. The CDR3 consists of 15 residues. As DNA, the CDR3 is TGTGCCAGCAGCCCTAGAGGGAGGGAGAGAGATACGCAGTATTTT. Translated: CASSPRGRERDTQYF.

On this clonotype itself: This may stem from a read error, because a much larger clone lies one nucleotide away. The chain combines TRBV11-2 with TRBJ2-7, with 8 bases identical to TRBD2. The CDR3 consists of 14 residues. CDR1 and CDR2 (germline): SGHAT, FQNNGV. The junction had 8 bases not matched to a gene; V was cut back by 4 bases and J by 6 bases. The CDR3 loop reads CASSSLAVAREQYF. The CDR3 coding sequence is TGTGCCAGCAGCTCACTAGCGGTAGCTCGCGAGCAGTACTTC.

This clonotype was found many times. The CDR3 DNA follows: TGTGCCAGCAGCTTAGGTTATGATGAGCAGTTCTTC. It specifies CASSLGYDEQFF. This chain uses TRBV7-2 with TRBJ2-1; D is uncertain. V was clipped by 1 base and J by 8 bases, with 6 bases between them. The CDR3 consists of 12 residues. Germline CDR1 reads SGHTA; CDR2 reads FQGNSA.

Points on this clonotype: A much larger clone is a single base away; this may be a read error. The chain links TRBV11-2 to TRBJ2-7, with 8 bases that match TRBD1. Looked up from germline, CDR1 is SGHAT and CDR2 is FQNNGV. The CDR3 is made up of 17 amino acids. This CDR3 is CASSSNPPGQAYYDQYF. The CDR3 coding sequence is TGTGCCAGCAGCTCTAACCCCCCGGGACAGGCTTACTACGATCAGTACTTC.

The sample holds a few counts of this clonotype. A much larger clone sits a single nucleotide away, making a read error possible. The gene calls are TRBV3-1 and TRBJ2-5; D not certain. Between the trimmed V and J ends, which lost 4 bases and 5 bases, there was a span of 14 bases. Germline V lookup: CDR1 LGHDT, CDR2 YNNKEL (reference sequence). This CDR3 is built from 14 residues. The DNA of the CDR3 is TGTGCCAGCAGCCGTAACGCGGACCTGGAGACCCAGTACTTC. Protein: CASSRNADLETQYF.

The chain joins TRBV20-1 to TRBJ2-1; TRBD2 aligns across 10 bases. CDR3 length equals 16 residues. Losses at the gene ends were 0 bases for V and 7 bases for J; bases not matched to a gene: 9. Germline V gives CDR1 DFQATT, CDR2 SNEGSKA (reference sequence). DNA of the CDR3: TGCAGTGCTAGAGATCGGGCTAGCGGGAGTTGGAATGAGCAGTTCTTC. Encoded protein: CSARDRASGSWNEQFF.

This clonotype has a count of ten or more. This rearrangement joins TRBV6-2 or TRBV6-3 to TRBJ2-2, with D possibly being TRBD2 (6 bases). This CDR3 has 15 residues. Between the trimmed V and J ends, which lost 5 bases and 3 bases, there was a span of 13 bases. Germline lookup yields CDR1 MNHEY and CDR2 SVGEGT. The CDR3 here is CASSLPGVYTGELFF. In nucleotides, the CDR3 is TGTGCCAGCAGTCTTCCGGGAGTGTACACCGGGGAGCTGTTTTTT.

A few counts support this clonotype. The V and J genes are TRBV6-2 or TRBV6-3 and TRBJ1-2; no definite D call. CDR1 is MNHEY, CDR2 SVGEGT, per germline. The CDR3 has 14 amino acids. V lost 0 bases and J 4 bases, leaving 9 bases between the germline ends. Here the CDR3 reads CASSYSGIGYGYTF. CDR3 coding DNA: TGTGCCAGCAGTTACTCTGGGATCGGCTATGGCTACACCTTC.

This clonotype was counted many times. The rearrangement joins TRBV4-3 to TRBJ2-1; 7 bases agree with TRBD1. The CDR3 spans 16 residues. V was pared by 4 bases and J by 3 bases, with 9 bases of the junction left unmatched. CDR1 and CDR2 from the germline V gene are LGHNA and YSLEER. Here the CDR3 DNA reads TGCGCCAGCAGCCCGCGTGCCGGGACAGACTACAATGAGCAGTTCTTC. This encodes CASSPRAGTDYNEQFF.

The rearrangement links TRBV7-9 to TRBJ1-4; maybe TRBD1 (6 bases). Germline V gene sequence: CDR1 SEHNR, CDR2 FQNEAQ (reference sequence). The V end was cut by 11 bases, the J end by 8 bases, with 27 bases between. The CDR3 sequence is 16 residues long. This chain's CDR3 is CADSFDWGHGGEKLFF. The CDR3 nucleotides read TGTGCCGACAGCTTCGACTGGGGGCATGGTGGAGAAAAACTGTTTTTT.

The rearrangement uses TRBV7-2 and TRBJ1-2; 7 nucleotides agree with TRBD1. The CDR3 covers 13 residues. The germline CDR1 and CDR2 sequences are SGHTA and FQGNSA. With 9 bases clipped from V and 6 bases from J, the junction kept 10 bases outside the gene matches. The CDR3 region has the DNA TGTGCCAGTTCAGACAGGGTGAGACATGGCTACACCTTC. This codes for CASSDRVRHGYTF.

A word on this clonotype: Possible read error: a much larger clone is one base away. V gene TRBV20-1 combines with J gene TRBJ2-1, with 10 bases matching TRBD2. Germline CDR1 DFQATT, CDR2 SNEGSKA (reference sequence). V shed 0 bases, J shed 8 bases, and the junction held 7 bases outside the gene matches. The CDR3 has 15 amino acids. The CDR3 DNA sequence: TGCAGTGCTAGAGATCCACTAGCGGGGAACGATGAGCAGTTCTTC. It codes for CSARDPLAGNDEQFF.

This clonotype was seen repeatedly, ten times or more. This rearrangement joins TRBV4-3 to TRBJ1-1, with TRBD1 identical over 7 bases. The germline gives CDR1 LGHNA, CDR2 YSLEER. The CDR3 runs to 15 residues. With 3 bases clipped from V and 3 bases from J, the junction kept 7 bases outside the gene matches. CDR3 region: CASSHLTGLDTEAFF. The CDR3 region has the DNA TGCGCCAGCAGCCACTTGACAGGGTTGGACACTGAAGCTTTCTTT.

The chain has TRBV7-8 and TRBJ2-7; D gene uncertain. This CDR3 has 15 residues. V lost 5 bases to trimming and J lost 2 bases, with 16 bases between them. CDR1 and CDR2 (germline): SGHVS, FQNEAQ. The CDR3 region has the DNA TGTGCCAGCAGCCCAGAGGTAACGATTACCTACGAGCAGTACTTC. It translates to CASSPEVTITYEQYF.